Presented here are 28 T cell receptor beta chains from one specimen sequenced in a study of blood T cell repertoires in COVID-19. The data were produced by immunoSEQ multiplex PCR, yet TCRdb's version contains in-frame clones alone and is incomplete. The data contain just over 65,000 clones, around 92% of them singletons. The sequenced material came from peripheral blood. Receptors originate from a man between 60 and 75 years old with acute or convalescent COVID-19.

The chain carries TRBV4-2 and TRBJ2-3, with D uncertain. CDR1 and CDR2 from the germline V gene are LGHNA and YNFKEQ. The CDR3 is 13 amino acids. Between the trimmed V and J ends, which lost 1 base and 11 bases, there was a span of 13 bases. DNA for the CDR3: TGTGCCAGCAGCCAAGCTACCGCATTTAGGCAGTATTTT. It specifies CASSQATAFRQYF.

The gene calls are TRBV9 and TRBJ2-1; 8 bases fit TRBD2. With V trimmed by 1 base and J by 6 bases, 9 bases remained unmatched. Germline CDR1 and CDR2: SGDLS and YYNGEE. CDR3 length equals 16 residues. The DNA of the CDR3 is TGTGCCAGCAGCGTACTCGACCGGGGGGGCCGCAATGAGCAGTTCTTC. The encoded protein is CASSVLDRGGRNEQFF.

The genes are TRBV7-8 and TRBJ2-1; 8 bases are a match to TRBD2. After removal of 1 base from V and 4 bases from J, the junction contained 6 bases not matched to a gene. CDR3 length: 16 amino acids. CDR1 is SGHVS, CDR2 FQNEAQ, per germline. CDR3 region: CASSLVSGLAYNEQFF. In DNA, the CDR3 is TGTGCCAGCAGCTTAGTCTCCGGACTAGCATACAATGAGCAGTTCTTC.

This chain joins TRBV27 and TRBJ2-7, with TRBD2 matching over 8 bases. Germline loops: CDR1 MNHEY, CDR2 SMNVEV (reference sequence). J was trimmed by 2 bases and V by 5 bases; bases with no gene match: 5. The CDR3 length is 14 residues. The CDR3, as DNA: TGTGCCAGCAGTAGAACTAGCGGAACCTACGAGCAGTACTTC. Translating gives CASSRTSGTYEQYF.

V and J are TRBV5-1 and TRBJ1-4, with D possibly TRBD1 on 6 matching bases. Trimming took 5 bases from V and 5 from J, leaving 13 bases between them. This CDR3 is built from 14 residues. Germline V CDR1 and CDR2: SGHRS, YFSETQ. The CDR3 region is CASSSGTQNEKLFF. Written as DNA, the CDR3 is TGCGCCAGCAGTTCCGGGACACAAAATGAAAAACTGTTTTTT.

This clone showed up just once. The chain is built from TRBV3-1 (or the pseudogene TRBV3-2) and TRBJ2-7; 9 nucleotides agree with TRBD2. Germline V gene lookup returns CDR1 LGHDT and CDR2 YNNKEL (reference sequence). The CDR3 extends over 15 amino acids. J lost 2 bases, V lost 4 bases, and 6 bases had no gene match. As DNA, the CDR3 is TGTGCCAGCAGCCTTCAGACTAGCGGACCCTACGAGCAGTACTTC. It is translated as CASSLQTSGPYEQYF.

CDR3 sequence: CASSKGQEVPEAFF. The DNA of the CDR3 is TGCGCCAGCAGCAAAGGACAGGAGGTACCTGAAGCTTTCTTT. The chain uses TRBV5-1 and TRBJ1-1; the match to TRBD1 covers 7 bases. The V gene end was trimmed by 4 bases and the J gene end by 6 bases; junction bases not matched to a gene: 9. This CDR3 contains 14 residues. Germline V gene data show CDR1 as SGHRS and CDR2 as YFSETQ.

The rearrangement links TRBV2 to TRBJ1-4; 7 nucleotides agree with TRBD1. Trimming took 4 bases from V and 15 from J; bases not matched to a gene: 11. Germline V CDR1 and CDR2: SNHLY, FYNNEI. The CDR3 runs to 13 residues. The CDR3 is CASSATGSPVVFF. CDR3 DNA: TGTGCCAGCAGTGCGACAGGGAGCCCAGTCGTGTTTTTT.

V usage is TRBV7-2 and J usage is TRBJ1-2; D might be TRBD1 (6 bases). CDR1 is SGHTA, CDR2 FQGNSA, per germline. Between the trimmed V and J ends, which lost 1 base and 1 base, there was a span of 16 bases. The CDR3 spans 17 residues. The CDR3 spells CASSLGFVGGSNYGYTF. CDR3 nucleotide sequence: TGTGCCAGCAGCTTAGGTTTCGTAGGGGGTAGTAACTATGGCTACACCTTC.

The chain has TRBV5-1 and TRBJ1-5; 7 bases are a match to TRBD1. Trimming cost V 3 bases and J 2 bases; bases outside gene matches: 2. CDR1 is SGHRS, CDR2 YFSETQ, per germline. The CDR3 covers 14 residues. CDR3 region: CASSWGTGNQPQHF. The CDR3, as DNA: TGCGCCAGCAGCTGGGGGACAGGCAATCAGCCCCAGCATTTT.

The chain has TRBV7-9 and TRBJ1-1; possible D gene TRBD1, 5 bases. The germline V and J ends were trimmed by 3 bases and 2 bases, with 7 bases remaining between them. The CDR3 is made up of 13 amino acids. Germline-derived CDR1 and CDR2 are SEHNR and FQNEAQ (reference sequence). The CDR3 DNA reads TGTGCCAGCAGCTTTACAGGTAACACTGAAGCTTTCTTT. Translation gives CASSFTGNTEAFF.

This chain uses TRBV5-1 with TRBJ2-7, with a tentative D call TRBD1 (7 bases). The CDR3 sequence is 14 residues long. Germline values: CDR1 SGHRS, CDR2 YFSETQ. V was clipped by 3 bases and J by 6 bases, with 16 bases between them. The CDR3 protein is CASSWTTTGTEQYF. CDR3 DNA sequence: TGCGCCAGCAGCTGGACTACGACAGGGACCGAGCAGTACTTC. The full variable domain, its missing parts supplied by reference TRBV5-1 and TRBJ2-7, is KAGVTQTPRYLIKTRGQQVTLSCSPISGHRSVSWYQQTPGQGLQFLFEYFSETQRNKGNFPGRFSGRQFSNSRSEMNVSTLELGDSALYLCASSWTTTGTEQYFGPGTRLTVT.

This clone was detected only a few times. The CDR3 sequence is CASSVTGMSEYEQYF. The DNA of the CDR3 is TGTGCCAGCTCGGTAACAGGGATGTCGGAATACGAGCAGTACTTC. The chain uses TRBV18 and TRBJ2-7, with D possibly TRBD1 on 6 matching bases. This CDR3 has 15 amino acids. CDR1 is KGHSH, CDR2 LQKENI, per germline. Trimming stripped 6 bases from V and 4 bases from J, with 19 bases between. Full variable domain (missing parts from reference TRBV18 and TRBJ2-7): NAGVMQNPRHLVRRRGQEARLRCSPMKGHSHVYWYRQLPEEGLKFMVYLQKENIIDESGMPKERFSAEFPKEGPSILRIQQVVRGDSAAYFCASSVTGMSEYEQYFGPGTRLTVT.

The CDR3 coding sequence is TGTGCCAGCTCACCTTCGGACTACTATGGCTACACCTTC. This encodes CASSPSDYYGYTF. V is TRBV18 and J is TRBJ1-2, with D unclear. This CDR3 has 13 amino acids. Germline CDR1 reads KGHSH; CDR2 reads LQKENI. The V end lost 3 bases, the J end lost 3 bases, and 8 bases lay between the germline ends.

The chain links TRBV10-3 to TRBJ1-5; 8 bases agree with TRBD1. Germline assignment: CDR1 ENHRY and CDR2 SYGVKD. J was trimmed by 6 bases and V by 0 bases; bases with no gene match: 4. The CDR3 runs to 15 residues. In nucleotides, the CDR3 is TGTGCCATCAGTGAGTCCTTGACAGGGGTTCAGCCCCAGCATTTT. This gives the protein CAISESLTGVQPQHF.

The chain carries TRBV19 and TRBJ1-1, with a tentative D call TRBD1 (5 bases). The CDR3 is 15 amino acids. The V gene lost 1 base and the J gene lost 5 bases, with 14 bases spanning the gap. Germline V gives CDR1 LNHDA, CDR2 SQIVND (reference sequence). CDR3 amino acids: CASSIAQGIGTEAFF. In DNA, the CDR3 is TGTGCCAGTAGTATAGCTCAGGGTATTGGGACTGAAGCTTTCTTT.

The V call is TRBV21-1, the J call TRBJ1-1; TRBD1 is the table's D call and was not checked against the DNA. TRBV21-1 is a pseudogene. CDR3 length: 14 amino acids. The CDR3 coding sequence is TGTGCCAGCAGCAGGATCAGGGGTTTCACTGAAGCTTTCTTT. This encodes CASSRIRGFTEAFF.

The rearrangement uses TRBV18 and TRBJ1-1; 7 positions match TRBD1. Germline V lookup: CDR1 KGHSH, CDR2 LQKENI. The CDR3 runs 13 residues. V lost 3 bases, J lost 6 bases, and 4 bases stayed unmatched. Here the CDR3 DNA reads TGTGCCAGCTCACCGGGACAGCTCCCTGAAGCTTTCTTT. Translation gives CASSPGQLPEAFF.

The rearrangement uses TRBV29-1 and TRBJ1-2; D is unresolved. Trimming took off 3 bases at V and 5 bases at J, with 7 bases between the two ends. In germline, CDR1 is SQVTM, CDR2 ANQGSEA. The CDR3 runs 11 residues. The CDR3 is CSVEGSYGYTF. CDR3 bases: TGCAGCGTTGAGGGGAGTTATGGCTACACCTTC. The full variable domain, completed using reference TRBV29-1 and TRBJ1-2, is SAVISQKPSRDICQRGTSLTIQCQVDSQVTMMFWYRQQPGQSLTLIATANQGSEATYESGFVIDKFPISRPNLTFSTLTVSNMSPEDSSIYLCSVEGSYGYTFGSGTRLTVV.

The CDR3 DNA is TGCGCCAGCAGCTTTACCGCGGACAGCCGCAATGAGCAGTTCTTC. Translating it yields CASSFTADSRNEQFF. This chain links TRBV5-1 with TRBJ2-1; possible D gene TRBD1, 6 bases. The CDR3 length is 15 residues. CDR1 is SGHRS, CDR2 YFSETQ, per germline. Between the trimmed V and J ends, which lost 2 bases and 6 bases, there was a span of 15 bases.

The genes are TRBV5-4 and TRBJ1-2; 7 bases line up with TRBD1. V lost 4 bases, J lost 4 bases, and 16 bases stayed unmatched. CDR1 and CDR2 (germline): SGHNT, YYREEE (reference sequence). The CDR3 is 17 residues long. CDR3 sequence reads: CASSLSGQQALSYGYTF. In DNA, the CDR3 is TGTGCCAGCAGCCTCTCGGGACAGCAGGCGCTTAGCTATGGCTACACCTTC.

This rearrangement joins TRBV10-1 to TRBJ1-2; D is unresolved. The CDR3 has 13 residues. The V gene's germline CDR1 is WNHNN and CDR2 SYGVQD (reference sequence). V lost 5 bases and J 4 bases, leaving 11 bases between the germline ends. The DNA of the CDR3 is TGCGCCAGCAGTCGCGGGCCAGGCTATGGCTACACCTTC. It specifies CASSRGPGYGYTF.

This chain connects TRBV14 to TRBJ1-3, with TRBD1 as a possible D gene (6 bases). The CDR3 runs 16 residues. V shed 0 bases and J shed 8 bases, with 17 bases lying between them. Germline-derived CDR1 and CDR2 are SGHDN and FVKESK. The CDR3 nucleotides read TGTGCCAGCAGCCAAGACGCAGGGGCCCGATGGGACACCATATATTTT. Protein sequence: CASSQDAGARWDTIYF.

For the CDR3, the DNA is TGTGCCAGCAGCTCCGCCGCAGGGCTTGGCTACACCTTC. Its protein is CASSSAAGLGYTF. This chain connects TRBV7-9 to TRBJ1-2; D may be TRBD1 (5 bases). The CDR3 is made up of 13 amino acids. Germline assignment: CDR1 SEHNR and CDR2 FQNEAQ (reference sequence). The V end was cut by 4 bases, the J end by 7 bases, with 13 bases between. The whole variable domain, remainder taken from reference TRBV7-9 and TRBJ1-2, is DTGVSQNPRHKITKRGQNVTFRCDPISEHNRLYWYRQTLGQGPEFLTYFQNEAQLEKSRLLSDRFSAERPKGSFSTLEIQRTEQGDSAMYLCASSSAAGLGYTFGSGTRLTVV.

The gene calls are TRBV19 and TRBJ2-3, with TRBD1 matching over 8 bases. The CDR3 consists of 13 residues. The V segment lost 8 bases and the J segment 2 bases; nucleotides outside the gene matches: 3. The germline V gene encodes CDR1 LNHDA and CDR2 SQIVND (reference sequence). DNA for the CDR3: TGTGCCAGTCGGGACAGGTCCACAGATACGCAGTATTTT. Its translation: CASRDRSTDTQYF.

With regard to this clone: A junction boundary mismatches the germline segment, possibly from a read error. This chain connects TRBV11-3 to TRBJ2-1, with 9 bases identical to TRBD1. The CDR3 is made up of 17 amino acids. CDR1 and CDR2 (germline): SGHNT, YENEEA. CDR3 coding DNA: TGTGCCAGCAGCTTAGGCGCGGACAGGGGATCCTGCAATGAGCAGTTCTTC. Translated, it gives CASSLGADRGSCNEQFF.

CDR3 sequence: CSVVRGYTEAFF. In nucleotides, the CDR3 is TGCAGCGTTGTAAGGGGGTATACTGAAGCTTTCTTT. V is TRBV29-1 and J is TRBJ1-1, with D perhaps TRBD1 (6 bases). V was cut by 4 bases and J by 5 bases, with 11 bases left in between. The CDR3 runs 12 residues. Germline CDR1 reads SQVTM; CDR2 reads ANQGSEA. The variable domain in full, with the rest retrieved from reference TRBV29-1 and TRBJ1-1, is SAVISQKPSRDICQRGTSLTIQCQVDSQVTMMFWYRQQPGQSLTLIATANQGSEATYESGFVIDKFPISRPNLTFSTLTVSNMSPEDSSIYLCSVVRGYTEAFFGQGTRLTVV.

This chain joins TRBV11-2 and TRBJ2-5, with D possibly matching TRBD2 (7 bases). Germline CDR1 SGHAT, CDR2 FQNNGV. The CDR3 length is 15 residues. The germline V and J ends were trimmed by 5 bases and 5 bases, with 18 bases remaining between them. CDR3 in DNA: TGTGCCAGCAGCCCCGATGGGGGGGCCCGGGAGACCCAGTACTTC. It codes for CASSPDGGARETQYF.